This T cell receptor (beta chain) was identified in a study of T cells after yellow fever vaccination. Each CDR3 protein is one row after TCRdb ran MiXCR on the 5' RACE reads. The data hold about 350,000 distinct CDR3 sequences, with around 8.1% observed a single time. This clonotype was counted between two and nine times. From germline, CDR1 is DFQATT and CDR2 SNEGSKA (reference sequence). CDR3 size: 15 residues. J gave up 7 bases and V 3 bases, and 5 bases lay outside the gene matches. Sequences were derived from PBMCs, sampled 45 days after the first yellow fever vaccination. The receptor was derived from a man aged 18 to 29 who received the YFV17D yellow fever vaccine. This rearrangement joins TRBV20-1 to TRBJ2-1; TRBD2 matches 14 bases. The CDR3 region is CSARSGTSGGNEQFF. The CDR3 DNA is TGCAGTGCTAGGTCCGGGACTAGCGGGGGAAATGAGCAGTTCTTC.